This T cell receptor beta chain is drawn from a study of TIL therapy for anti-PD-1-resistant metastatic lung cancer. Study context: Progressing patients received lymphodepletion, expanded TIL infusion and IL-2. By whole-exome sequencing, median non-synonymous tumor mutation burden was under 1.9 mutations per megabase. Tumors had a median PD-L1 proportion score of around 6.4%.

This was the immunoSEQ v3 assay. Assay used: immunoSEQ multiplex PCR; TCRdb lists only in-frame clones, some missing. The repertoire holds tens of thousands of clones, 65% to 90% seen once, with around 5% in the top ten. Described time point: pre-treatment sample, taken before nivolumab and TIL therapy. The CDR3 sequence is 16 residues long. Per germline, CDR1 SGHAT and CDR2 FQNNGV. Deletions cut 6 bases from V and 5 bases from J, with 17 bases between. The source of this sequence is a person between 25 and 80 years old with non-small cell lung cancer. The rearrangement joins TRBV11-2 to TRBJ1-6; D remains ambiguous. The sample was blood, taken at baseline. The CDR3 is CASSFRMSSDNSPLHF. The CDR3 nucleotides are TGTGCCAGCAGTTTTAGGATGTCCAGCGATAATTCACCCCTCCACTTT.